The 32 T cell receptor beta chains in this list originate from one sample, sequenced in a study of T-cell memory formation after mild COVID-19. TCRdb reanalysed the 5' RACE reads using MiXCR and keeps one entry per CDR3 protein. Here the sample spans 400,000 or so distinct CDR3 sequences, more than 20% being singletons. Input material: PBMCs or a T cell subset sorted from them (not recorded which). Receptor source: an adult woman who had mild COVID-19 (a few samples of this study predate the infection). Cell type and time point are not known.

This clonotype occurred a few times. The V gene is TRBV6-2 or TRBV6-3, the J gene TRBJ1-1; weak D call: TRBD1 (5 bases). Germline assignment: CDR1 MNHEY and CDR2 SVGEGT. CDR3 size: 13 residues. The V end lost 2 bases, the J end lost 11 bases, and 15 bases lay between the germline ends. This CDR3 is CASSYGTWGTAFF. The DNA of the CDR3 is TGTGCCAGCAGTTACGGGACTTGGGGGACGGCTTTCTTT.

V and J are TRBV18 and TRBJ2-7, with TRBD2 matching 8 bases. V lost 3 bases to trimming and J lost 6 bases; unmatched junction nucleotides: 4. Germline CDR1 is KGHSH and CDR2 is LQKENI. The CDR3 is 13 amino acids. The DNA for the CDR3 is TGTGCCAGCTCACCGTCCGGGGGGGGCGAGCAGTACTTC. This gives the protein CASSPSGGGEQYF.

This chain connects TRBV5-4 to TRBJ2-3; possibly TRBD1 or TRBD2 for D (5 bases each). V was trimmed by 9 bases and J by 0 bases, leaving 14 bases between them. CDR3 length: 14 amino acids. Germline loops: CDR1 SGHNT, CDR2 YYREEE (reference sequence). CDR3 region: CAIRGDSSTDTQYF. CDR3 sequence (DNA): TGTGCCATACGAGGGGATTCTAGCACAGATACGCAGTATTTT.

This clonotype appeared a few times. The rearrangement uses TRBV5-1 and TRBJ2-5; 13 positions match TRBD2. The CDR3 has 16 amino acids. Per the germline V gene, CDR1 is SGHRS and CDR2 is YFSETQ. V dropped 4 bases and J dropped 5; count of bases not matched to a gene: 8. CDR3 in DNA: TGCGCCAGCAGCACGGGACTAGCGGGATTGGGGGAGACCCAGTACTTC. It encodes CASSTGLAGLGETQYF.

This clonotype was found a few times. The V and J genes are TRBV6-5 and TRBJ2-5, with D unclear. The CDR3 spans 13 residues. Trimming left V 0 bases short and J 1 base short, with 3 bases between. Germline V gives CDR1 MNHEY, CDR2 SVGAGI. The CDR3 loop reads CASSYSVQETQYF. CDR3 in DNA: TGTGCCAGCAGTTACTCGGTCCAAGAGACCCAGTACTTC.

The chain couples TRBV12-3 or TRBV12-4 to TRBJ1-4, with a possible D match to TRBD1 (5 bases). The CDR3 consists of 16 residues. V shed 2 bases and J shed 3 bases, with 13 bases lying between them. CDR3 nucleotides: TGTGCCAGCAGTTTAAGGGGACCGGCGGCTAATGAAAAACTGTTTTTT. Translation: CASSLRGPAANEKLFF.

The chain recombines TRBV7-3 with TRBJ2-5, with 7 bases lining up with TRBD2. The trim removed 2 bases at V and 4 bases at J, leaving 7 bases unmatched. Germline V gene lookup returns CDR1 SGHTA and CDR2 FQGTGA. CDR3 length equals 15 residues. The CDR3 sequence: CASSLYPGGGETQYF. CDR3 sequence (DNA): TGTGCCAGCAGCTTATATCCGGGAGGAGGAGAGACCCAGTACTTC.

J is TRBJ2-7 and V is TRBV6-5; 9 nucleotides align to TRBD1. Per the germline V gene, CDR1 is MNHEY and CDR2 is SVGAGI. V trimming: 0 bases; J trimming: 9 bases; junction bases outside the gene matches: 9. CDR3 length: 15 residues. The CDR3 here is CASSYSGPGQGRQYF. The CDR3 DNA follows: TGTGCCAGCAGTTACTCCGGGCCGGGACAGGGCAGGCAGTACTTC.

This chain links TRBV2 with TRBJ2-7; 7 nucleotides line up with TRBD1. CDR1 is SNHLY and CDR2 is FYNNEI in the germline V gene. There are 15 residues in the CDR3. The trim removed 2 bases at V and 0 bases at J, leaving 4 bases unmatched. The CDR3 DNA reads as TGTGCCAGCAGTGAAATCAGGGACAGCTCCTACGAGCAGTACTTC. It specifies CASSEIRDSSYEQYF.

Only one count was recorded for this clonotype. This chain joins TRBV6-2 or TRBV6-3 and TRBJ2-1; TRBD2 agrees at 13 bases. The length of the CDR3 is 15 residues. Trimming at V came to 8 bases and at J to 8 bases, leaving 9 bases not matched to a gene. Looked up from germline, CDR1 is MNHEY and CDR2 is SVGEGT. The CDR3 loop reads CASQYGLAGAHEQFF. In DNA, the CDR3 is TGTGCCAGCCAATACGGACTAGCGGGAGCACATGAGCAGTTCTTC.

This clonotype was observed a few times. The gene calls are TRBV27 and TRBJ1-1; 8 bases are a match to TRBD1. Germline V gene data show CDR1 as MNHEY and CDR2 as SMNVEV (reference sequence). J gave up 5 bases and V 6 bases, and 14 bases lay outside the gene matches. This CDR3 comprises 16 residues. This CDR3 reads CASSSWPQGARTEAFF. CDR3 nucleotides: TGTGCCAGCAGCAGCTGGCCCCAGGGGGCGCGGACTGAAGCTTTCTTT.

The chain has TRBV10-3 and TRBJ1-2, with TRBD1 identical over 9 bases. The V gene end was trimmed by 11 bases and the J gene end by 3 bases; junction bases not matched to a gene: 13. This CDR3 region has 15 residues. The V gene's germline CDR1 is ENHRY and CDR2 SYGVKD. CDR3 bases: TGTGCCTCTTACCCGGGACAGGGATTCCACTATGGCTACACCTTC. This translates into CASYPGQGFHYGYTF.

In this sample, this clonotype turned up a few times. CDR3 loop: CSAMTGVGYTF. The CDR3 DNA follows: TGCAGCGCCATGACAGGGGTTGGCTACACCTTC. This sequence joins TRBV29-1 and TRBJ1-2; 8 positions agree with TRBD1. In germline, CDR1 is SQVTM, CDR2 ANQGSEA. The CDR3 runs to 11 residues. V was clipped by 7 bases and J by 7 bases; unmatched bases: 5.

This chain joins TRBV5-1 and TRBJ2-1; no reliable D call. The length of the CDR3 is 18 residues. The germline CDR1 and CDR2 sequences are SGHRS and YFSETQ. V was shortened by 2 bases and J by 3 bases, with 21 bases between the two germline ends. CDR3 in DNA: TGCGCCAGCAGCTTTTTATTTATCTCACAGCTCTTCTACAATGAGCAGTTCTTC. This codes for CASSFLFISQLFYNEQFF.

The chain combines TRBV3-1 with TRBJ1-2; no firm D call. Germline V CDR1 and CDR2: LGHDT, YNNKEL (reference sequence). The CDR3 contains 12 residues. V was clipped by 2 bases and J by 8 bases, with 9 bases between them. The CDR3 region has the DNA TGTGCCAGCAGCCAAATAGGGAAAGGCTACACCTTC. Residues: CASSQIGKGYTF.

This clonotype was picked up many times. The junction does not match germline at one end; this may be a read error. The chain uses TRBV27 and TRBJ2-5; D possibly corresponds to TRBD2 (5 bases). The germline V gene has CDR1 MNHEY and CDR2 SMNVEV (reference sequence). The CDR3 is 10 residues long. The CDR3: CASPRARTDF. Here the CDR3 DNA reads TGTGCCAGCCCGAGGGCTAGGACCGACTTC.

The J gene is TRBJ2-3, the V gene TRBV12-3 or TRBV12-4; D might be TRBD2 (5 bases). V shed 8 bases and J shed 1 base, with 16 bases lying between them. There are 15 residues in the CDR3. The CDR3 sequence is CASCGSGWGTDTQYF. In DNA form, the CDR3 reads TGTGCCAGCTGTGGGAGCGGTTGGGGCACAGATACGCAGTATTTT.

This clonotype has just a few counts. The chain is built from TRBV7-2 and TRBJ2-2; D unresolved. CDR3 length: 18 amino acids. CDR1 and CDR2 from the germline V gene are SGHTA and FQGNSA. V was trimmed by 5 bases and J by 2 bases, leaving 21 bases between them. The chain's CDR3 is CASSPDARRGANTGELFF. DNA of the CDR3: TGTGCCAGCAGCCCGGATGCGCGGCGTGGTGCTAACACCGGGGAGCTGTTTTTT.

The rearrangement links TRBV5-5 to TRBJ2-2; 7 nucleotides align to TRBD1. The CDR3 consists of 15 residues. Looked up from germline, CDR1 is SGHKS and CDR2 is YYEKEE (reference sequence). Losses at the gene ends were 2 bases for V and 4 bases for J; bases not matched to a gene: 5. The CDR3 DNA sequence: TGTGCCAGCAGCTTAAAGGGGGCCGTCACCGGGGAGCTGTTTTTT. Translating it yields CASSLKGAVTGELFF.

This clonotype was picked up a small number of times. The genes are TRBV24-1 and TRBJ2-3; D remains ambiguous. The germline CDR1 and CDR2 sequences are KGHDR and SFDVKD. The CDR3 is made up of 15 amino acids. Trimming left V 3 bases short and J 2 bases short, with 11 bases between. The CDR3 loop is CATSDPRRTTDTQYF. For the CDR3, the DNA is TGTGCCACCAGTGATCCACGACGGACCACAGATACGCAGTATTTT.

This chain joins TRBV12-3 or TRBV12-4 and TRBJ1-1; tentatively, D is TRBD1 (5 bases). The CDR3 spans 13 residues. Trimming pared 6 bases from V and 1 base from J, leaving 9 bases between. The CDR3 reads CASRARENTEAFF. The DNA for the CDR3 is TGTGCCAGCAGGGCCAGGGAGAACACTGAAGCTTTCTTT.

The V gene is TRBV7-9, the J gene TRBJ2-3; a weak D match, TRBD2 (5 bases). Trimming left V 1 base short and J 1 base short, with 15 bases between. Germline CDR1 and CDR2: SEHNR and FQNEAQ (reference sequence). This CDR3 comprises 17 residues. The CDR3 DNA reads as TGTGCCAGCAGCTTAGACGTGAGGGCCATCGGCACAGATACGCAGTATTTT. Encoded protein: CASSLDVRAIGTDTQYF.

This clonotype was counted only a few times. This chain connects TRBV7-3 to TRBJ2-1, with TRBD2 identical over 10 bases. J was trimmed by 3 bases and V by 5 bases; bases with no gene match: 7. CDR1 SGHTA and CDR2 FQGTGA come from the germline V gene. The CDR3 contains 16 residues. In DNA form, the CDR3 reads TGTGCCAGCAGCGCCCCTAGCGGGGGTGGCTACAATGAGCAGTTCTTC. This encodes CASSAPSGGGYNEQFF.

The chain has TRBV5-1 and TRBJ2-5; perhaps TRBD2 as D (5 bases). The CDR3 has 14 amino acids. Germline V gene lookup returns CDR1 SGHRS and CDR2 YFSETQ. With 1 base removed from V and 1 base from J, the gap between germline ends came to 8 bases. The CDR3 sequence is CASSLRSGQETQYF. CDR3 DNA sequence: TGCGCCAGCAGCTTGAGGAGCGGCCAAGAGACCCAGTACTTC. The whole variable domain, remainder taken from reference TRBV5-1 and TRBJ2-5, is KAGVTQTPRYLIKTRGQQVTLSCSPISGHRSVSWYQQTPGQGLQFLFEYFSETQRNKGNFPGRFSGRQFSNSRSEMNVSTLELGDSALYLCASSLRSGQETQYFGPGTRLLVL.

The CDR3 loop reads CASSPGQGTSYGYTF. As DNA, the CDR3 is TGTGCCAGCAGCCCGGGACAGGGGACCTCCTATGGCTACACCTTC. V and J are TRBV5-4 and TRBJ1-2, with 10 bases fitting TRBD1. Germline assignment: CDR1 SGHNT and CDR2 YYREEE (reference sequence). This CDR3 has 15 residues. Losses at the gene ends were 4 bases for V and 4 bases for J; bases not matched to a gene: 7.

The rearrangement uses TRBV12-3 or TRBV12-4 and TRBJ2-1; 11 bases fit TRBD1. The CDR3 has 15 amino acids. J gave up 9 bases and V 6 bases, and 10 bases lay outside the gene matches. The CDR3 DNA sequence: TGTGCCAGCAGCAACCGGGACAGGGGGGTAGGTGAGCAGTTCTTC. This translates into CASSNRDRGVGEQFF.

The V call is TRBV7-3, the J call TRBJ1-6; D not resolved. Trimming removed 5 bases at V and 10 bases at J, with 12 bases between. The CDR3 is 13 amino acids. CDR1 and CDR2 (germline): SGHTA, FQGTGA. CDR3 DNA: TGTGCCAGCAGCACCACAAACAGCTCACCCCTCCACTTT. Encoded protein: CASSTTNSSPLHF.

The chain joins TRBV12-3 or TRBV12-4 to TRBJ1-3; unclear D gene. The CDR3 contains 15 residues. Deletions cut 6 bases from V and 0 bases from J, with 12 bases between. The CDR3, as DNA: TGTGCCAGCAGACGGACGGATAACTCTGGAAACACCATATATTTT. This codes for CASRRTDNSGNTIYF.

V and J are TRBV6-2 or TRBV6-3 and TRBJ2-4; D is unresolved. The V gene's germline CDR1 is MNHEY and CDR2 SVGEGT. The CDR3 is 14 residues long. Trimming removed 2 bases at V and 4 bases at J, with 9 bases between. The CDR3 bases are TGTGCCAGCAGTTACCGGCTAGAGAAAAACATTCAGTACTTC. Translating gives CASSYRLEKNIQYF.

This clonotype has more than one count but fewer than ten. The chain recombines TRBV6-1 with TRBJ2-5; tentative D call: TRBD1 (6 bases). Trimming left V 8 bases short and J 3 bases short, with 13 bases between. This CDR3 contains 13 residues. Looked up from germline, CDR1 is MNHNS and CDR2 is SASEGT. CDR3 DNA: TGTGCCAGCTCAGGGGTGGTAGAAGAGACCCAGTACTTC. It is translated as CASSGVVEETQYF.

This clonotype was found a few times. J is TRBJ2-5 and V is TRBV7-2, with TRBD2 matching 7 bases. Germline values: CDR1 SGHTA, CDR2 FQGNSA. The V gene end was trimmed by 0 bases and the J gene end by 4 bases; junction bases not matched to a gene: 5. The CDR3 covers 15 residues. Here the CDR3 DNA reads TGTGCCAGCAGCTTAGCCCTGGCTAGCGGAGAGACCCAGTACTTC. It specifies CASSLALASGETQYF.

This clonotype was found a few times. J is TRBJ2-7 and V is TRBV20-1; 8 nucleotides align to TRBD2. The CDR3 has 14 amino acids. The germline gives CDR1 DFQATT, CDR2 SNEGSKA (reference sequence). V trimming: 6 bases; J trimming: 2 bases; junction bases outside the gene matches: 9. CDR3 DNA: TGCAGTGCCAGATATAGCGGGAATCCCTACGAGCAGTACTTC. This codes for CSARYSGNPYEQYF.